This T cell receptor beta chain was observed in a study of T cells in tumors after PD-1 blockade. Study details: Excluded were patients with checkpoint blockade, immunosuppressants, or radiotherapy or other anti-cancer therapy within 4 weeks. Some patients also took daily vismodegib 150 mg during anti-PD-1 treatment.

Generated by immunoSEQ multiplex PCR, the TCRdb table keeps only in-frame clones and is missing some. The table shows 15,000 to 20,000 clones, with 81% occurring only once. The TCR comes from a human donor with advanced basal cell or squamous cell carcinoma (not recorded which). The source material was PBMCs, sampled after anti-PD-1 therapy.

The CDR3 spells CASSLGRFTGELFF. As DNA, the CDR3 is TGCGCCAGCAGCTTGGGGCGTTTCACCGGGGAGCTGTTTTTT. The genes are TRBV5-1 and TRBJ2-2; D not certain. Trimming took 0 bases from V and 4 from J, leaving 7 bases between them. This CDR3 has 14 amino acids. CDR1 is SGHRS and CDR2 is YFSETQ in the germline V gene.